Included here is one T cell receptor (beta chain) sequence, with context. The antigen is not known. The data stem from a study of STAT3 mutations in large granular lymphocyte leukemia. The ends were cut back, 5 bases at V and 7 bases at J, with 20 bases in the middle. Germline V gene lookup returns CDR1 SNHLY and CDR2 FYNNEI. The CDR3 has 15 residues. Libraries were prepared by immunoSEQ multiplex PCR; TCRdb keeps only in-frame clonotypes and omits some of them. The repertoire holds fewer than 15,000 clones, 88% seen once, with less than 15% in the top ten. General study points: At least one immunodominant TCR beta clonotype appeared in every T-cell large granular lymphocyte leukemia patient.

The chain recombines TRBV2 with TRBJ1-2; tentative D call: TRBD1 (6 bases). Sample: PBMCs. The TCR was taken from a human donor with T large granular lymphocyte leukemia. Some clones in this sample may be carry-over from other donors' samples. CDR3 in amino acids: CASSMSRDTVGGYTF. In nucleotides, the CDR3 is TGTGCCAGCAGTATGTCCCGGGACACGGTCGGTGGCTACACCTTC.